This T cell receptor beta chain was profiled in a study of T cell repertoires in cytomegalovirus infection (dated by TCRdb to the late 2010s). Notes on the research overall: The HLA type of each donor mattered for the analysis, because public TCR beta signatures pointed to carriage of CMV infection along with the matching HLA type. What the work shows at the level of the full study, not this receptor alone: Cumulative frequency of public TCR beta family members discriminated carriers of CMV infection plus the relevant HLA type in this cohort and an independent roughly 330-donor cohort. The ex vivo response was dominated by HLA-C-restricted CMV-specific TCR beta clonotypes, and the single most frequent clonotype in two of eight donors was supplied by these HLA-C-restricted clonotypes.

The CDR3 starts with the cysteine, ends with the phenylalanine, and has 17 residues. Only the CDR3 DNA stays, 51 bases, in frame from base 1. As encoded in the germline V gene, CDR1 is KGHDR while CDR2 is SFDVKD. V and J lose 5 bases and 3 bases, and a span of 19 bases separates them. Concerning this clonotype: The clone's antigen remains unknown. Nothing much larger sits one base from this clone, and base qualities are not available.

Sequencing used an Illumina HiSeq 1500. TCRdb trimmed the raw reads at Q25, called clones with MiXCR and kept productive beta chains. CDR3 protein duplicates are merged, each entry listing the most common genes and DNA. Here the sample has about 740,000 distinct CDR3 sequences; approximately 34% occur a single time. Clones ranked in the top ten supply roughly 2.9% of the sample. Material: PBMCs. Here the chain combines TRBV24-1 and TRBJ1-3; too little of a D gene remains to name it. This TCR was recovered from a human donor in good health (CMV status not recorded). Some clones in this sample may be carry-over from other donors' samples. The base sequence is TGTGCCACCAGTGGTAAAACTTTTCGGACGGATGGAAACACCATATATTTT. This sequence encodes CATSGKTFRTDGNTIYF.